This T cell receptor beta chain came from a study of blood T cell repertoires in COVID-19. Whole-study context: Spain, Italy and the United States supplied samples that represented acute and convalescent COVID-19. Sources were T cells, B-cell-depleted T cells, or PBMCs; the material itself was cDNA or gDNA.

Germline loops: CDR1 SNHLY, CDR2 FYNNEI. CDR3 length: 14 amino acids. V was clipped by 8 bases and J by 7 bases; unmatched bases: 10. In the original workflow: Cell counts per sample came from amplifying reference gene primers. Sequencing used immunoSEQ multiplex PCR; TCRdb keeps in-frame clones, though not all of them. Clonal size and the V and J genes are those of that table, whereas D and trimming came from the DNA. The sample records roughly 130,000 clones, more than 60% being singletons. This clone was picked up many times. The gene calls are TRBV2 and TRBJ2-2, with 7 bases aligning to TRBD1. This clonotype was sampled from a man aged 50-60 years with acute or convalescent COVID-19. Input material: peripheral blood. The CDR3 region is CASAPTGYGGELFF. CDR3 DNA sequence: TGTGCCAGCGCCCCGACAGGGTATGGCGGGGAGCTGTTTTTT.